This entry is about one TCR beta chain. Its antigen is unidentified. These data are taken from a study of T cells in Graves' hyperthyroidism and ophthalmopathy. The study's findings and limits: The model foresaw ophthalmopathy a median around 6 months prior to onset. Most thyroid-expanded clonotypes above 0.001 were also found in blood.

It was RNA transcripts that yielded the amplified TCR beta CDR3 regions. Initially, a first-round RT-PCR of the TCR CDR3 employed the HTBI primer set. TCRdb passed the multiplex PCR reads through MiXCR, listing each CDR3 protein once. The sample has approximately 400,000 distinct CDR3 sequences, over 13% seen once; the top ten hold around 28%. The ends were cut back, 3 bases at V and 2 bases at J, with 11 bases in the middle. The V gene's germline CDR1 is LNHDA and CDR2 SQIVND (reference sequence). The CDR3 loop spans 15 amino acids. The receptor was derived from a middle-aged man with Graves' ophthalmopathy. This chain connects TRBV19 to TRBJ2-1; perhaps TRBD2 as D (6 bases). The sample taken for sequencing was blood. The CDR3 loop is CASSIQEGPYNEQFF. The CDR3 region has the DNA TGTGCCAGTAGTATTCAGGAGGGTCCCTACAATGAGCAGTTCTTC.